This T cell receptor beta chain is drawn from a study of CD8 T cells in Susac syndrome. cDNA came from around 0.54 to 1 ug RNA primed by random hexamers. The authors amplified TCR beta CDR3 across 54 Vbeta and 13 Jbeta using immunoSEQ multiplex PCR. TCRdb re-called the immunoSEQ multiplex PCR reads through MiXCR, storing one row per CDR3 protein. The sample shows roughly 120,000 distinct CDR3 sequences, around 94% of them seen only once. Concerning this clonotype itself: The antigen is not known.

With 0 bases removed from V and 5 bases from J, the gap between germline ends came to 13 bases. Per the germline V gene, CDR1 is MNHEY and CDR2 is SVGAGI. This CDR3 spans 15 amino acids. The study's findings and limits: Regarding the TCR sequencing and HLA analysis, the study admitted that a relatively small number of individuals were involved.

The V and J genes are TRBV6-5 and TRBJ1-1, with D possibly being TRBD1 (6 bases). Sequenced: CD4+ T cells from PBMCs. The sequence was collected from a human donor with multiple sclerosis. The CDR3 protein is CASSYSRDIWTEAFF. The CDR3 DNA reads TGTGCCAGCAGTTACTCTAGGGACATTTGGACTGAAGCTTTCTTT.